This TCR beta chain was documented in a study of T cells after yellow fever vaccination. The wider study: Fractions low in cell number were prepared with SMART-Seq v4 Ultra Low Input. Study outcomes and limitations: Though it reached lower strength, the secondary response hit its peak faster, day 5 versus 15.

At least ten counts were recorded for this clonotype. The antigen is not known. Per the germline V gene, CDR1 is WNHNN and CDR2 is SYGVQD (reference sequence). V gave up 0 bases and J gave up 8 bases, with 17 bases separating them. The CDR3 is 16 residues long. TCRdb used MiXCR to reprocess the 5' RACE reads, holding one entry per CDR3 protein. The sample lists approximately 74,000 distinct CDR3 sequences, under 6.5% occurring once. This specimen consisted of CD4+ T cells sorted from PBMCs, obtained around 15 days after the first yellow fever vaccination. The sequence was obtained from a man aged 18 to 35 who received the YFV17D yellow fever vaccine. The chain couples TRBV10-1 to TRBJ2-1, with TRBD1 as a possible D gene (7 bases). The CDR3 bases are TGCGCCAGCAGTGAGTCGGGGAAAGGGGGGACAGATGAGCAGTTCTTC. Residues: CASSESGKGGTDEQFF.